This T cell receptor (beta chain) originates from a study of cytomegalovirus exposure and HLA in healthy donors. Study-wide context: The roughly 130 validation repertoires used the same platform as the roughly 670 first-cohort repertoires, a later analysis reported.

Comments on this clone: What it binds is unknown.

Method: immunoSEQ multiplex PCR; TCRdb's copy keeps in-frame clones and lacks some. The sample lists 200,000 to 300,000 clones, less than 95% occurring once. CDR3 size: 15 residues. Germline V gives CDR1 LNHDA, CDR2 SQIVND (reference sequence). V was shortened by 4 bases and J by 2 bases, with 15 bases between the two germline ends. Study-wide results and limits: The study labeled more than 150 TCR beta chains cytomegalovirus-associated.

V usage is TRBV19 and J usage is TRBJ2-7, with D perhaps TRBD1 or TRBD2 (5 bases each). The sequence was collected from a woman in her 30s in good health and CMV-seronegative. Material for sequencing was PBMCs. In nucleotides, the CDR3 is TGTGCCAGTAGTAGAAGGGACCGCGCAACCTACGAGCAGTACTTC. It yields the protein CASSRRDRATYEQYF.